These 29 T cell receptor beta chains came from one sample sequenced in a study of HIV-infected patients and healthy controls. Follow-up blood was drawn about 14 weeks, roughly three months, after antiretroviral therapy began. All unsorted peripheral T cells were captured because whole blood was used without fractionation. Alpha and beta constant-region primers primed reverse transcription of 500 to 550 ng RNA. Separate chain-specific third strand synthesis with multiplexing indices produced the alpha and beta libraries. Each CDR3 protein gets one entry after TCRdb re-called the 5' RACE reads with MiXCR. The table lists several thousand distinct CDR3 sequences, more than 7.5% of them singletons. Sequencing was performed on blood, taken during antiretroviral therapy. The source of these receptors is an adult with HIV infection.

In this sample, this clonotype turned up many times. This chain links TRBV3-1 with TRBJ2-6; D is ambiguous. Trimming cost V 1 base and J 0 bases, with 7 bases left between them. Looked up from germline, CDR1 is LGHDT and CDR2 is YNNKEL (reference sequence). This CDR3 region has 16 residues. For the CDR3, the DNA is TGTGCCAGCAGCCAAGGCTGGGACTCTGGGGCCAACGTCCTGACTTTC. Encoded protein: CASSQGWDSGANVLTF.

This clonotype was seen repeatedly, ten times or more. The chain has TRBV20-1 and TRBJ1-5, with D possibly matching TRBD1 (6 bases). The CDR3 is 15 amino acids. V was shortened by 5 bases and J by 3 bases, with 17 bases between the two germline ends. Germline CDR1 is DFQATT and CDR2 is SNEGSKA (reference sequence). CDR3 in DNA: TGCAGTGCTGGCGACGATACAGGGAACAATCAGCCCCAGCATTTT. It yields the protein CSAGDDTGNNQPQHF.

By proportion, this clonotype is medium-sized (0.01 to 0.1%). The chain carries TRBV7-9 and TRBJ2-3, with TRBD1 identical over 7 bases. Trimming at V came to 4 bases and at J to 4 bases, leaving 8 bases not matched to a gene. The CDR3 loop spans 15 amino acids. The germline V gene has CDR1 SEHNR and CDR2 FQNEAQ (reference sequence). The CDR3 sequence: CASSYPGGSADTQYF. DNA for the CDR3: TGTGCCAGCAGCTATCCAGGGGGTTCGGCAGATACGCAGTATTTT. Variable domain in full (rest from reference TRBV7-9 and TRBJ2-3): DTGVSQNPRHKITKRGQNVTFRCDPISEHNRLYWYRQTLGQGPEFLTYFQNEAQLEKSRLLSDRFSAERPKGSFSTLEIQRTEQGDSAMYLCASSYPGGSADTQYFGPGTRLTVL.

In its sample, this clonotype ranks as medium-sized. CDR3 bases: TGCGCCAGCAGCAAGGCTGGGCGATCCGAGCCTAACTATGGCTACACCTTC. This sequence encodes CASSKAGRSEPNYGYTF. This chain joins TRBV5-1 and TRBJ1-2; D not certain. The CDR3 has 17 amino acids. V was trimmed by 4 bases and J by 0 bases, leaving 19 bases between them. The germline CDR1 and CDR2 sequences are SGHRS and YFSETQ.

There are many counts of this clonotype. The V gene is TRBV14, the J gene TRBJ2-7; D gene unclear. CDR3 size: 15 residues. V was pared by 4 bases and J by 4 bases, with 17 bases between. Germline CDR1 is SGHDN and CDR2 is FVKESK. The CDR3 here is CASSRYRERKYEQYF. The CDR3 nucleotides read TGTGCCAGCAGCCGCTATAGGGAACGGAAATACGAGCAGTACTTC. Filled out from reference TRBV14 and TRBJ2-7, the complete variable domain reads EAGVTQFPSHSVIEKGQTVTLRCDPISGHDNLYWYRRVMGKEIKFLLHFVKESKQDESGMPNNRFLAERTGGTYSTLKVQPAELEDSGVYFCASSRYRERKYEQYFGPGTRLTVT.

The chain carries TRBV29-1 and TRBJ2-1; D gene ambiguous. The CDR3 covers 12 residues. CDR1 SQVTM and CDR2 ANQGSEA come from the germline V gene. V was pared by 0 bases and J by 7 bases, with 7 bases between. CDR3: CSVEEPPNEQFF. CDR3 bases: TGCAGCGTTGAAGAACCCCCGAATGAGCAGTTCTTC.

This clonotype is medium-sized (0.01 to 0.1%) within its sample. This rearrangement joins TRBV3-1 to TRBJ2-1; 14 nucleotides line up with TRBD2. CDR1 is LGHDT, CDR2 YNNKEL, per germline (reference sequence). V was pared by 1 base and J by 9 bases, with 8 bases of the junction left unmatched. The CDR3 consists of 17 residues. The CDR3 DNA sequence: TGTGCCAGCAGCCAAGGGCCGGGACTAGCGGGAGTCATTGAGCAGTTCTTC. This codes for CASSQGPGLAGVIEQFF.

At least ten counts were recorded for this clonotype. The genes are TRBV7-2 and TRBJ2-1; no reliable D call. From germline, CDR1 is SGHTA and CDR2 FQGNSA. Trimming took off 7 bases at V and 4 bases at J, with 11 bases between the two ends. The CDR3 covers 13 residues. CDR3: CASTPYQYNEQFF. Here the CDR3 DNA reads TGTGCCAGCACCCCATACCAGTACAATGAGCAGTTCTTC.

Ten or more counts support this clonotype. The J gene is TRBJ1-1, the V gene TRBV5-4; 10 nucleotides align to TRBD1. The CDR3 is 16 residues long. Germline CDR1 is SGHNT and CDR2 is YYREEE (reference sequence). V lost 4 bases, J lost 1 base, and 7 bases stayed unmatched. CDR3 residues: CASSRGTGVANTEAFF. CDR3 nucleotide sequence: TGTGCCAGCAGCAGAGGGACAGGGGTCGCGAACACTGAAGCTTTCTTT.

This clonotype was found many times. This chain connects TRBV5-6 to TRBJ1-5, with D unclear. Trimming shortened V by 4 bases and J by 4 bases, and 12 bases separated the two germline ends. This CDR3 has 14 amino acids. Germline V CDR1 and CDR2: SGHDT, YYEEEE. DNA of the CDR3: TGTGCCAGCAGCCGCGGGCCGCCGAATCAGCCCCAGCATTTT. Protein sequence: CASSRGPPNQPQHF.

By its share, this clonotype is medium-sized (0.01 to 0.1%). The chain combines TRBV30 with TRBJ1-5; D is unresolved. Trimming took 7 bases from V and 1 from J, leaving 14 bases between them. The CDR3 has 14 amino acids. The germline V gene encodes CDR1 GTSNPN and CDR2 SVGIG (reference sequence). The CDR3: CAYRRSGSNQPQHF. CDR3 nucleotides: TGTGCCTATCGAAGGAGTGGCAGCAATCAGCCCCAGCATTTT.

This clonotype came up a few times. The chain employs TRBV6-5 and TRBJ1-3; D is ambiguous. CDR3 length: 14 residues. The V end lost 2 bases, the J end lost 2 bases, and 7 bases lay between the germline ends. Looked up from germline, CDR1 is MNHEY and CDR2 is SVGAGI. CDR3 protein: CASSYMGPGNTIYF. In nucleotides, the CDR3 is TGTGCCAGCAGTTACATGGGTCCTGGAAACACCATATATTTT.

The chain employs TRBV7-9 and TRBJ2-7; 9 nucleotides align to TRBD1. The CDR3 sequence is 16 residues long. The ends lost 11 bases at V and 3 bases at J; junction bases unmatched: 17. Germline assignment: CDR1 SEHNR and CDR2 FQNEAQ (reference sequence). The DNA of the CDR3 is TGTGCCGGAGACTACTCCGGGACAGGGATAGGCTACGAGCAGTACTTC. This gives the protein CAGDYSGTGIGYEQYF.

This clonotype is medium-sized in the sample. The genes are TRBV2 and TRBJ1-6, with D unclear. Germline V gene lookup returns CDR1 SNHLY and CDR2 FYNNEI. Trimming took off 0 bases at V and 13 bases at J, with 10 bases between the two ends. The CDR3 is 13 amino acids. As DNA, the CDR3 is TGTGCCAGCAGTGAAGCGCAAGGGTCCCCCCTCCACTTT. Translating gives CASSEAQGSPLHF.

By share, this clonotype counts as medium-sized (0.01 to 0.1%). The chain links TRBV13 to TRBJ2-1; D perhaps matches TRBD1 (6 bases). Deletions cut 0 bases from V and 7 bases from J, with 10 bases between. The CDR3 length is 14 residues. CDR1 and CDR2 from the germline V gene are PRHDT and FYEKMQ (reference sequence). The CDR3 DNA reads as TGTGCCAGCAGCTTAGGAGGACAGCCAAATGAGCAGTTCTTC. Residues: CASSLGGQPNEQFF.

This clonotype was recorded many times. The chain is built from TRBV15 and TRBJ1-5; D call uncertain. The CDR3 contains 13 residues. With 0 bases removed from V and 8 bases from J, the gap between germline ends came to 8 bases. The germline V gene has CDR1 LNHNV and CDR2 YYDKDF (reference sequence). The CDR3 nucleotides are TGTGCCACCAGCAGAGAGGGCGGAGAGCCCCAGCATTTT. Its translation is CATSREGGEPQHF. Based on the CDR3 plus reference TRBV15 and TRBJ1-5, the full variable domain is DAMVIQNPRYQVTQFGKPVTLSCSQTLNHNVMYWYQQKSSQAPKLLFHYYDKDFNNEADTPDNFQSRRPNTSFCFLDIRSPGLGDTAMYLCATSREGGEPQHFGDGTRLSIL.

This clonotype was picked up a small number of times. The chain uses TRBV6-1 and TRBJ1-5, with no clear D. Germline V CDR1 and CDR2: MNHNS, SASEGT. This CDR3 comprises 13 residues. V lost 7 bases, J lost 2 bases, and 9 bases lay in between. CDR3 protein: CASTPPGNQPQHF. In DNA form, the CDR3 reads TGTGCCAGCACCCCCCCTGGCAATCAGCCCCAGCATTTT.

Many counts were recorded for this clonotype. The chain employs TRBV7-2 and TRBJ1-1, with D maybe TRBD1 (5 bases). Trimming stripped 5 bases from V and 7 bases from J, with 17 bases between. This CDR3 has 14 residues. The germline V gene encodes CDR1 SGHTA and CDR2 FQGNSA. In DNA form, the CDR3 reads TGTGCCAGCAGCCCCTGGAGCGGACAAGGTGAAGCTTTCTTT. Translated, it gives CASSPWSGQGEAFF.

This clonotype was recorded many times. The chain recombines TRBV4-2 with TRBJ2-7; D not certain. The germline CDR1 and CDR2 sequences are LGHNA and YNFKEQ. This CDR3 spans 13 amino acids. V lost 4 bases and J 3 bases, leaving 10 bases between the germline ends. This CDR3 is CASSRAGNYEQYF. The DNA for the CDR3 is TGTGCCAGCAGCCGGGCCGGAAACTACGAGCAGTACTTC.

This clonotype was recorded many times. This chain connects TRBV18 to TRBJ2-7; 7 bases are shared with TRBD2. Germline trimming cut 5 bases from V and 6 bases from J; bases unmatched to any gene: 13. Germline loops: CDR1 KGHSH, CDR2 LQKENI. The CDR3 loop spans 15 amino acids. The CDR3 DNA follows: TGTGCCAGCTCAGCGAACGGGGGGAGTCGGGGCGAGCAGTACTTC. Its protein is CASSANGGSRGEQYF.

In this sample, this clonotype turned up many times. CDR3 sequence (DNA): TGTGCCAGCAGTCAGGGGGGCGTTTACGAGCAGTACTTC. It codes for CASSQGGVYEQYF. V usage is TRBV27 and J usage is TRBJ2-7, with a tentative D call TRBD1 (7 bases). Germline CDR1 is MNHEY and CDR2 is SMNVEV (reference sequence). V shed 5 bases and J shed 4 bases, with 12 bases lying between them. The CDR3 loop spans 13 amino acids.

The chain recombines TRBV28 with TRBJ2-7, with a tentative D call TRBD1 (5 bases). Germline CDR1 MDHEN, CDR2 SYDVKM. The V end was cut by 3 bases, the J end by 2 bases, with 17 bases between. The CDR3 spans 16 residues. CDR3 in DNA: TGTGCCAGCAGTTTTAATCAACGGACACATACCTACGAGCAGTACTTC. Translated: CASSFNQRTHTYEQYF.

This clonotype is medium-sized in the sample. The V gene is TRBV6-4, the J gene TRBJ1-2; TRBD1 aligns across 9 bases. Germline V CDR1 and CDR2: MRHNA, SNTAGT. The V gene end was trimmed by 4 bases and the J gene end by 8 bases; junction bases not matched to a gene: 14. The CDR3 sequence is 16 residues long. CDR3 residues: CASSVDSDRGSGGYTF. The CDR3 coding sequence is TGTGCCAGCAGTGTCGACTCGGACAGGGGTTCTGGCGGCTACACCTTC.

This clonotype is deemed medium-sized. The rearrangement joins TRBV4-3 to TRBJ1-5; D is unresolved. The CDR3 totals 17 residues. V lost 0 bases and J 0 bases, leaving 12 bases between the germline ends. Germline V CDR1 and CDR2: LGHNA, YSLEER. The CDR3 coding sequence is TGCGCCAGCAGCCAAGATCTGACGACGACTAGCAATCAGCCCCAGCATTTT. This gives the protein CASSQDLTTTSNQPQHF.

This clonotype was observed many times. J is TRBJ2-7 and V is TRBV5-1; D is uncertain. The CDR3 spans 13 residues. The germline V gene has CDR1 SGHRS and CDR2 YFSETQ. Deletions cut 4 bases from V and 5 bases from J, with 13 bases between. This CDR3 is CASSTRTRHEQYF. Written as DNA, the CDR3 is TGCGCCAGCAGCACCCGGACCCGGCACGAGCAGTACTTC.

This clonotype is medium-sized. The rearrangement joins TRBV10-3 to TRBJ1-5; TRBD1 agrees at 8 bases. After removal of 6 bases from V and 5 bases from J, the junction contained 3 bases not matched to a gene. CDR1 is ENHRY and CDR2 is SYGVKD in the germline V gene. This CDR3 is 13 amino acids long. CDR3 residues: CAIRQGVDQPQHF. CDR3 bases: TGTGCCATCAGACAGGGGGTCGATCAGCCCCAGCATTTT.

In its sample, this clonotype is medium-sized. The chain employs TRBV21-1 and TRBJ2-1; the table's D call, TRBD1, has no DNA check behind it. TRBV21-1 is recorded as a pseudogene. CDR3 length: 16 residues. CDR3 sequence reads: CASSKAEQGTSHEQFF. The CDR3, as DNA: TGTGCCAGCAGCAAAGCGGAACAGGGGACGTCCCATGAGCAGTTCTTC.

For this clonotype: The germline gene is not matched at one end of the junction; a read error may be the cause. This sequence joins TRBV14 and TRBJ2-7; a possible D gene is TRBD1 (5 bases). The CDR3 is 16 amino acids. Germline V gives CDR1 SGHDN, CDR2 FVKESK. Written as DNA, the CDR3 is TGTGCCAGCTGCCAGTCTCGACAGTGGCTCTCCTACGAGCAGTACTTC. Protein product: CASCQSRQWLSYEQYF. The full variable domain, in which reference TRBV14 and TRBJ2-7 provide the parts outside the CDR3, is EAGVTQFPSHSVIEKGQTVTLRCDPISGHDNLYWYRRVMGKEIKFLLHFVKESKQDESGMPNNRFLAERTGGTYSTLKVQPAELEDSGVYFCASCQSRQWLSYEQYFGPGTRLTVT.

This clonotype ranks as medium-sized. Written as DNA, the CDR3 is TGTGCCAGCAGCCCTACTGGAGGTAACTCGGGCACAGATACGCAGTATTTT. Translated, it gives CASSPTGGNSGTDTQYF. The V call is TRBV4-2, the J call TRBJ2-3, with a weak D call TRBD2 (5 bases). Germline loops: CDR1 LGHNA, CDR2 YNFKEQ. The CDR3 spans 17 residues. Trimming took off 4 bases at V and 1 base at J, with 18 bases between the two ends.